This T cell receptor (beta chain) was profiled in a study of neurological immune-mediated disorders (dated by TCRdb to about 2019). Broadly, across the study: Among the approximately 34 multiple sclerosis patients, relapsing-remitting MS was present in approximately 31 and secondary progressive MS was present in 3. The roughly 100 TCR-beta libraries included longitudinal samples, technical triplicates and paired sorted CD4+ and CD8+ T-cell subsets alongside PBMC samples. Of the roughly 68 subjects in the cohort, around 15 were HAM/TSP patients, some 35 were multiple sclerosis patients, and about 20 were healthy controls. The study compared peripheral blood TCR-beta repertoires of HTLV-I-associated myelopathy (HAM/TSP) patients, multiple sclerosis patients and healthy controls using UMI-based sequencing.

Overall study results and their limits: No identical CDR3 amino acid sequences were found to be shared among expanded clones across subjects, suggesting that TCR-beta repertoires were private in all groups. TCR clonal expansion was highest in HAM/TSP patients and lowest in MS patients, with MS patients falling below even healthy controls. The MS cluster was not associated with any clinical or MRI features, and the authors stated that larger cohorts are needed. In phylogenetic analysis, the repertoires of 18 of 34 MS patients grouped into a cluster of related CDR3 sequences, which suggests a possible signature at the repertoire level.

Spanning cysteine to phenylalanine, the CDR3 consists of 14 amino acids. CDR3 DNA is the only sequence kept; it has 42 bases, read in frame from the first base. The junction shows trimming of 0 bases on V and 13 bases on J, plus 19 bases between the germline ends. Taken from the germline V gene, the CDR1 and CDR2 loops are SGHAT and FQNNGV. At least ten counts were recorded for this clonotype. Which antigen it targets is not known. No base quality information exists; no much larger clone differs at one position. cDNA was synthesized by template-switch 5'RACE using a primer with a 10-nucleotide random unique molecular identifier that tagged each TCR transcript. Every sequencing run covered 15-18 subjects and yielded more than 180 million TCR-beta sequences. The RNeasy kit was used to extract total RNA. TCR-beta VDJ regions were amplified with primers for the TCR constant region and the 5'RACE anchor, using the KAPA Real-time Library Amplification kit. Sample indexes and Illumina adaptors were added in a first PCR, and a second PCR then increased library yield. After Ampure bead purification, the TCR product of roughly 650 bp was size-selected on a 2% E-gel SizeSelection system. Before pooling, libraries had their quality checked on a Bioanalyzer, their concentration measured with Qubit, and their quantity determined with the Kapa Library Quantification kit. Libraries were sequenced paired-end 2 x 150 bp on an Illumina HiSeq 2500. To increase sequence diversity, 25-30% phiX was spiked into each library pool. On the authors' methods: The UMI-based MiGEC pipeline processed quality-filtered reads and removed over 75% of raw TCR sequences during error correction. IMGT germline references were used for alignment of VDJ genes, and clonotypes were defined by a unique CDR3 amino acid sequence together with V-J genes. Clonal expansion, Shannon diversity and CDR3 relatedness (CalcPairwiseDistances, ClusterSamples) were evaluated with VDJtools, and phylogenetic trees were built with CLCbio workbench. Using coefficient-of-variation modelling across technical triplicates, the study counted a clone as expanded if it had at least 8 unique UMIs. Using fastp trimming at Q25 and MiXCR clonotype assembly, TCRdb reanalyzed the public sequencing data and kept in-frame beta chains. Rows merge per CDR3 protein into single entries with the most common DNA and genes. TCRdb, not the original authors, processed these V and J calls. For this sample the table gives approximately 44,000 distinct CDR3 sequences, of which over 5.5% were detected only once. In total, the top ten clones hold roughly 1.4% of the sample.

TCR libraries for sorted subsets were made from roughly 1 million sorted CD4+ or CD8+ T cells. The multiple sclerosis patients were enrolled in a US clinical protocol that used magnetic resonance imaging to evaluate disease progression. Peripheral blood underwent Ficoll-Hypaque density gradient centrifugation to isolate PBMCs, which were then cryopreserved in liquid nitrogen. Paired sorted CD4+ and CD8+ subsets came from healthy controls, HAM/TSP patients and MS patients. Recombination linked TRBV11-2 to TRBJ2-7, with the D call perhaps TRBD1 or TRBD2, as 5 bases match in each case. Sequenced: CD4+ T cells from blood. This sequence was found in a woman under 30 with multiple sclerosis. The DNA is TGTGCCAGCAGCTTAGACCCCTCGACAGCGGAGGTTTACTTC. Its protein reads: CASSLDPSTAEVYF.